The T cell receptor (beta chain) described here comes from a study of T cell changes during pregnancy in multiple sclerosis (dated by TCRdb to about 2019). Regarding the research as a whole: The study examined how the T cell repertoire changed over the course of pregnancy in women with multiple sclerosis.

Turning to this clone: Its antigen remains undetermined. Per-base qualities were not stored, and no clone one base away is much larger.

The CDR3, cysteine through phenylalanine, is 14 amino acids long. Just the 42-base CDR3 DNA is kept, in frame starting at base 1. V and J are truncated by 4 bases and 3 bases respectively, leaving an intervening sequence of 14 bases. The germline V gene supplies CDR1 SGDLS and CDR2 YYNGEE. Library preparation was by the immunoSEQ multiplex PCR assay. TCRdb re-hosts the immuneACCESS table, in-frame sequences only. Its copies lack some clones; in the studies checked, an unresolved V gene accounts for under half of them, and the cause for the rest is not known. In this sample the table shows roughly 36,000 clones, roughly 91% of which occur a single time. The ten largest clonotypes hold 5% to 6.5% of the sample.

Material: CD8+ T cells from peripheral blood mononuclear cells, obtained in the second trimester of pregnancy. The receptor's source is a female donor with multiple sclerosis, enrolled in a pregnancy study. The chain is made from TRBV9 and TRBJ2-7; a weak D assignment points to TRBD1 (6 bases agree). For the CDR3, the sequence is CASSPRGSDYEQYF. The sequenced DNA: TGTGCCAGCAGCCCCAGGGGTTCCGACTACGAGCAGTACTTC.